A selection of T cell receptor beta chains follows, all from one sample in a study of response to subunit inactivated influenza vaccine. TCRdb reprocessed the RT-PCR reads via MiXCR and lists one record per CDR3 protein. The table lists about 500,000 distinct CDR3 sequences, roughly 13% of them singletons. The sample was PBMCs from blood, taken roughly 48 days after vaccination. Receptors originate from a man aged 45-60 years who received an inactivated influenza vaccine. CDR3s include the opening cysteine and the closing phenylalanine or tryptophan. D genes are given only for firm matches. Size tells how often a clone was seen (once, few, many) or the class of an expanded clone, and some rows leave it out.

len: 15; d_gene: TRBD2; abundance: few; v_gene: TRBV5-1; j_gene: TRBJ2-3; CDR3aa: CASSLGDYYTDTQYF; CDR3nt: TGCGCCAGCAGCTTGGGGGACTACTACACAGATACGCAGTATTTT
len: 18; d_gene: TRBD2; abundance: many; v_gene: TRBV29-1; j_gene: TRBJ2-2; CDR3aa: CSVYTPGLAGVGTGELFF; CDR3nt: TGCAGCGTTTACACTCCGGGACTAGCGGGAGTGGGTACCGGGGAGCTGTTTTTT
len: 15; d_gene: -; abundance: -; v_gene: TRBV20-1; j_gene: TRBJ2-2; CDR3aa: CSASNTARNTGELFF; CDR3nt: TGCAGTGCTAGTAACACCGCAAGGAACACCGGGGAGCTGTTTTTT
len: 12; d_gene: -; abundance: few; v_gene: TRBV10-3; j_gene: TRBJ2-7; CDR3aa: CAISVKGYEQYF; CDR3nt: TGTGCCATCAGTGTTAAGGGCTACGAGCAGTACTTC
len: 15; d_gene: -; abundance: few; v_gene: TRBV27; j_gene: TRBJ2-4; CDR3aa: CASSLSGIGALVQYF; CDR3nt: TGTGCCAGCAGTTTATCCGGGATTGGGGCTTTGGTTCAGTACTTC
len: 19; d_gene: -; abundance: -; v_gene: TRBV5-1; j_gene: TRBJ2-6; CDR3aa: CASSRQPEQTNSGANVLTF; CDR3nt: TGCGCCAGCAGCCGACAGCCGGAACAGACAAATTCTGGGGCCAACGTCCTGACTTTC
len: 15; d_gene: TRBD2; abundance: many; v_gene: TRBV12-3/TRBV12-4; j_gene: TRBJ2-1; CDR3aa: CASSLAGGPRNEQFF; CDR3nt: TGTGCCAGCAGTTTAGCGGGAGGGCCTCGTAATGAGCAGTTCTTC
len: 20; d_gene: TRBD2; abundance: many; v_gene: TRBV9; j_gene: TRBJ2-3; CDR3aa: CASSVDFGTSGVTSTDTQYF; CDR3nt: TGTGCCAGCAGCGTAGATTTCGGGACTAGCGGGGTGACAAGCACAGATACGCAGTATTTT
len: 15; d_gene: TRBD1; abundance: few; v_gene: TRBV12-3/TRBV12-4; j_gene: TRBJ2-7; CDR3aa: CASSPSGGIRNEQYF; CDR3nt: TGTGCCAGCAGTCCCTCAGGGGGCATTCGTAACGAGCAGTACTTC
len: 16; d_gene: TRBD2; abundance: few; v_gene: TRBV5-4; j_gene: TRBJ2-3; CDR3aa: CASSLRLAGVTDTQYF; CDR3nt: TGTGCCAGCAGCTTGAGGCTAGCGGGGGTCACAGATACGCAGTATTTT
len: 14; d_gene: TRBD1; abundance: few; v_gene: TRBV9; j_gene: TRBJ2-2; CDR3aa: CASSVGTGPGELFF; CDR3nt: TGTGCCAGCAGCGTAGGGACAGGGCCCGGGGAGCTGTTTTTT
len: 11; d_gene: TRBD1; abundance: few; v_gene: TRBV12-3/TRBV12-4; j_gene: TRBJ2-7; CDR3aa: CASSGPGQRYF; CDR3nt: TGTGCCAGCAGTGGACCGGGACAGAGGTACTTC
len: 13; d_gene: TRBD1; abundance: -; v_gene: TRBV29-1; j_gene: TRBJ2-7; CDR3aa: CSVRTGDLYEQYF; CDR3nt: TGCAGCGTTAGGACAGGGGACCTCTACGAGCAGTACTTC
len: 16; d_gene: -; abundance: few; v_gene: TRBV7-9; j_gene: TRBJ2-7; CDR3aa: CASSPGLGQIHYEQYF; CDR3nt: TGTGCCAGCAGCCCAGGGCTCGGACAGATTCACTACGAGCAGTACTTC
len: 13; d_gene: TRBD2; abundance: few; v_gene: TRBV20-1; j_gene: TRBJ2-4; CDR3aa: CSAPLQGGNIQYF; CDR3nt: TGCAGTGCCCCCTTGCAGGGAGGGAACATTCAGTACTTC
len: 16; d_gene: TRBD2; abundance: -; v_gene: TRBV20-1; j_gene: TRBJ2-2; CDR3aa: CSADPGLAGNTGELFF; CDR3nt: TGCAGTGCGGATCCGGGACTAGCGGGGAACACCGGGGAGCTGTTTTTT
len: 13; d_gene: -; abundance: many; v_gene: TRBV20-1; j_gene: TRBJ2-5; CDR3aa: CSVLYSGDETQYF; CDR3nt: TGCAGTGTTCTGTACAGTGGCGACGAGACCCAGTACTTC
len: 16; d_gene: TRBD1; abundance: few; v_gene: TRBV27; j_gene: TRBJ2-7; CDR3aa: CASSWGAGQGIGEQYF; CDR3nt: TGTGCCAGCAGTTGGGGGGCGGGACAGGGTATTGGCGAGCAGTACTTC
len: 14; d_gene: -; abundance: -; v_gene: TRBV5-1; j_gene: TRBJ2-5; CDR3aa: CASSLDSPRGTQYF; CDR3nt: TGCGCCAGCAGCTTGGACAGTCCTCGGGGGACCCAGTACTTC
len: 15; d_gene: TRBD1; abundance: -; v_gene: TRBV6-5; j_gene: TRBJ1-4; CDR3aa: CASSYSDRAGRKLFF; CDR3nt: TGTGCCAGCAGTTACTCTGACAGGGCGGGGCGAAAACTGTTTTTT
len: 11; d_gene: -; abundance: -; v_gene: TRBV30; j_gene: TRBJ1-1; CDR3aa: CAWGRGTEAFF; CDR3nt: TGTGCCTGGGGGAGGGGCACTGAAGCTTTCTTT
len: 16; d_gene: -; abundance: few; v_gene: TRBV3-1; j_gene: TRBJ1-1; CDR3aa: CASSQDTGRLNTEAFF; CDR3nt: TGTGCCAGCAGCCAAGACACTGGACGGCTAAACACTGAAGCTTTCTTT
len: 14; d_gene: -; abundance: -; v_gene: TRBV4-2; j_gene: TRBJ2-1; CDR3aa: CASSRAGRGNEQFF; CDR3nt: TGTGCCAGCAGCCGGGCCGGTAGGGGTAATGAGCAGTTCTTC
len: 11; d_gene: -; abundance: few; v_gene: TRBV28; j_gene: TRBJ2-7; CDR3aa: CASQYSYEQYF; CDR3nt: TGTGCCAGCCAGTACTCCTACGAGCAGTACTTC
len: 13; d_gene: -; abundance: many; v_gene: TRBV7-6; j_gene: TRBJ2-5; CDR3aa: CASSLVLGETQYF; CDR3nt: TGTGCCAGCAGCTTAGTGCTAGGCGAGACCCAGTACTTC
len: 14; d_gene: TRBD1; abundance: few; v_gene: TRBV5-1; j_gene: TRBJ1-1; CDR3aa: CASSSWTGDTEAFF; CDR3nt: TGCGCCAGCAGCTCCTGGACAGGGGACACTGAAGCTTTCTTT
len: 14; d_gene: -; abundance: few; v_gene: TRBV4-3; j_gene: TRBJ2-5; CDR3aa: CASSQGTGGETQYF; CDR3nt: TGCGCCAGCAGCCAAGGAACGGGTGGTGAGACCCAGTACTTC
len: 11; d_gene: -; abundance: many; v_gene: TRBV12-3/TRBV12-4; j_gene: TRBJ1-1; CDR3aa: CASSLGGEAFF; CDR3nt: TGTGCCAGCAGTTTAGGGGGTGAAGCTTTCTTT
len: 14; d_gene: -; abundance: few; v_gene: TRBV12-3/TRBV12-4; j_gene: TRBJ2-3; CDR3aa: CASSPVLPPDTQYF; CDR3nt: TGTGCCAGCAGCCCAGTACTACCACCAGATACGCAGTATTTT
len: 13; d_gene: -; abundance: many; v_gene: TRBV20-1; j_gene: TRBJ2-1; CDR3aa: CSARWRVDNEQFF; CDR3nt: TGCAGTGCTAGGTGGCGAGTAGACAATGAGCAGTTCTTC
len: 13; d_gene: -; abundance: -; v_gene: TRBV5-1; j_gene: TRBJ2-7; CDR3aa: CASSHGGVYEQYF; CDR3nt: TGCGCCAGCAGCCACGGGGGAGTCTACGAGCAGTACTTC
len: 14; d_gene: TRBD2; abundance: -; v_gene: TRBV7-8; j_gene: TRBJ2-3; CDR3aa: CASSLPGGVDTQYF; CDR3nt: TGTGCCAGCAGCCTACCCGGGGGGGTGGATACGCAGTATTTT
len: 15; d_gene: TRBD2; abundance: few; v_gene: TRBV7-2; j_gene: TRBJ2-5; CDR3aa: CASSSLTSVVETQYF; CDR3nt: TGTGCCAGCAGCTCTCTAACTAGCGTGGTAGAGACCCAGTACTTC
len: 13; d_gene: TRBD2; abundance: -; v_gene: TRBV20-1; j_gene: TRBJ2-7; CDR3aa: CSAVTSLPYEQYF; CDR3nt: TGCAGTGCGGTGACTAGCTTACCCTACGAGCAGTACTTC
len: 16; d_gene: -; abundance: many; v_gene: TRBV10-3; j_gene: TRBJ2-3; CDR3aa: CAISESGGSLTDTQYF; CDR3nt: TGTGCCATCAGTGAGTCTGGGGGTTCACTCACAGATACGCAGTATTTT
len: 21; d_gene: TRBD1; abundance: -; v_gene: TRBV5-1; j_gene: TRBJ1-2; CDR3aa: CASSSIMPGTVGRGINYGYTF; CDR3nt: TGCGCCAGCAGCTCCATCATGCCGGGGACAGTGGGACGGGGGATCAACTATGGCTACACCTTC
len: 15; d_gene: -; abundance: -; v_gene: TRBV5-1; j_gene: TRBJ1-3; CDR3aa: CASSLNPQPGNTIYF; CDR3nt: TGCGCCAGCAGCCTCAATCCACAGCCTGGAAACACCATATATTTT
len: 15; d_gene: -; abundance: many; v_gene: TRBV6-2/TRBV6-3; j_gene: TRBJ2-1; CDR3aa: CASSQQGPVLGEQFF; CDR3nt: TGTGCCAGCAGCCAGCAAGGCCCAGTGTTGGGTGAGCAGTTCTTC
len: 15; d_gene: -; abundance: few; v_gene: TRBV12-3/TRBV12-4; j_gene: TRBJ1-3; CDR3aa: CASSLGRTAWNTIYF; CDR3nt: TGTGCCAGCAGTTTAGGCCGGACGGCCTGGAACACCATATATTTT
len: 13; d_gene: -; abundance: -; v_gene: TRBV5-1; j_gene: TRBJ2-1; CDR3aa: CASTWGGHNEQFF; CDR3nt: TGCGCCAGCACATGGGGTGGACACAATGAGCAGTTCTTC
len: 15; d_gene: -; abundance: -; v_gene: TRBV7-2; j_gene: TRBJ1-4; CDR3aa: CASSLVSATNEKLFF; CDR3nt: TGTGCCAGCAGCTTAGTTTCGGCAACTAATGAAAAACTGTTTTTT
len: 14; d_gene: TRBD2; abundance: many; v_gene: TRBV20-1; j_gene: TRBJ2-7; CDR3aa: CSASGLAGAYEQYF; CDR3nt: TGCAGTGCTTCCGGACTAGCGGGAGCCTACGAGCAGTACTTC
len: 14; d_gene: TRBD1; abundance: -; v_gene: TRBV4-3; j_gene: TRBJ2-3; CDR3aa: CASGNRGPTDTQYF; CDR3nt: TGCGCCAGCGGAAACAGGGGTCCTACAGATACGCAGTATTTT
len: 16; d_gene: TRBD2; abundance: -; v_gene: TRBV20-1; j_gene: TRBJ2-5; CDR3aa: CSASRTSGGARETQYF; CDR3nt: TGCAGTGCTTCACGGACTAGCGGGGGGGCGAGGGAGACCCAGTACTTC
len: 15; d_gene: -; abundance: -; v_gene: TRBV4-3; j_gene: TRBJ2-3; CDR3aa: CASSQDGRSTDTQYF; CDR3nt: TGCGCCAGCAGCCAAGACGGGCGCAGCACAGATACGCAGTATTTT
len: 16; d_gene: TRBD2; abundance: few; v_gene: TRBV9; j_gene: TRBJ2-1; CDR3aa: CASSVGGGGDYNEQFF; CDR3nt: TGTGCCAGCAGCGTAGGCGGCGGGGGGGACTACAATGAGCAGTTCTTC
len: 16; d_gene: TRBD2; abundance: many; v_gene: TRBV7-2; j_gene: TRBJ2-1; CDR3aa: CASSQTLAGSYNEQFF; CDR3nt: TGTGCCAGCAGCCAGACACTAGCGGGTTCCTACAATGAGCAGTTCTTC
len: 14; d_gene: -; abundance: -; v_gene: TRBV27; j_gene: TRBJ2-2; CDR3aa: CASSLWLNTGELFF; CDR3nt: TGTGCCAGCAGTTTATGGCTTAACACCGGGGAGCTGTTTTTT
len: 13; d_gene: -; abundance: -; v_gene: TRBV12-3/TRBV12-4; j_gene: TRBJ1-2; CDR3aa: CASSLGSSVGYTF; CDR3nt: TGTGCCAGCAGTTTAGGGAGCTCGGTAGGCTACACCTTC
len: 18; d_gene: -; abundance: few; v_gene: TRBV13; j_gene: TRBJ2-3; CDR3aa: CASCFLGPRADGTDTQYF; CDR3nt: TGTGCCAGCTGCTTTTTGGGCCCGAGGGCTGACGGCACAGATACGCAGTATTTT
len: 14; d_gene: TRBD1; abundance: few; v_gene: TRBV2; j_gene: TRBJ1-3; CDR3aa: CATIVGTAGNTIYF; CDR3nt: TGTGCCACCATAGTAGGGACAGCTGGAAACACCATATATTTT